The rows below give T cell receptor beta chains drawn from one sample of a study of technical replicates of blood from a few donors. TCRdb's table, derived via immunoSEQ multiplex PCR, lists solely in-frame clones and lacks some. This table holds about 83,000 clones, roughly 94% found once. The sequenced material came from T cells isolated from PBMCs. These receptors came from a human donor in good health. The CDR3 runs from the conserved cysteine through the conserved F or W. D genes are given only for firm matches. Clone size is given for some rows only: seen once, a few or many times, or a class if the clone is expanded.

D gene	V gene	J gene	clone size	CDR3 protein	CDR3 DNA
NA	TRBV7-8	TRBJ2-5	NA	CASSLGIERETQYF	TGTGCCAGCAGCTTAGGGATTGAGAGGGAGACCCAGTACTTC
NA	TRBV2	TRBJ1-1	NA	CASSGAGKYTEAFF	TGTGCCAGCAGTGGGGCAGGGAAATACACTGAAGCTTTCTTT
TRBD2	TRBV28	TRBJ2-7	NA	CASSPPAGTYEQYF	TGTGCCAGCAGCCCTCCAGCGGGAACCTACGAGCAGTACTTC
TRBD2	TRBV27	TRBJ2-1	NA	CASKTPGLAGELENEQFF	TGTGCCAGCAAAACACCGGGACTAGCGGGAGAACTAGAGAATGAGCAGTTCTTC
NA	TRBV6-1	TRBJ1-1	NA	CASSAGGGGTEAFF	TGTGCCAGCAGTGCGGGTGGCGGGGGGACTGAAGCTTTCTTT
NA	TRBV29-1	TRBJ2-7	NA	CSVEQELSYEQYF	TGCAGCGTTGAGCAGGAACTCTCCTACGAGCAGTACTTC
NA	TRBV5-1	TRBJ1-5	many	CASSLMAGSNQPQHF	TGCGCCAGCAGCTTGATGGCAGGGAGCAATCAGCCCCAGCATTTT
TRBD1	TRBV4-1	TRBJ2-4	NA	CASSQGGQGSVRNIQYF	TGCGCCAGCAGCCAAGGAGGACAGGGTAGTGTGAGAAACATTCAGTACTTC
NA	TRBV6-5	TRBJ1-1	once	CASRPESSLNTEAFF	TGTGCCAGCAGACCCGAGTCGTCCTTGAACACTGAAGCTTTCTTT
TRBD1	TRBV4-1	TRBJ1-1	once	CASSRAQGAETEAFF	TGCGCCAGCAGCCGCGCACAGGGGGCAGAAACTGAAGCTTTCTTT
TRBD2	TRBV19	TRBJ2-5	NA	CASSIVPGGGETQYF	TGTGCCAGTAGTATAGTCCCGGGAGGGGGAGAGACCCAGTACTTC
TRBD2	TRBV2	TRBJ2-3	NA	CASLPGLAGTDTQYF	TGTGCCAGCCTCCCGGGACTAGCGGGCACAGATACGCAGTATTTT
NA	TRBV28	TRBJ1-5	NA	CASSSQGLPQHF	TGTGCCAGCAGTTCGCAGGGTCTGCCCCAGCATTTT
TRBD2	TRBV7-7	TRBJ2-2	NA	CASSELAGDTGELFF	TGTGCCAGCAGCGAACTAGCGGGAGACACCGGGGAGCTGTTTTTT
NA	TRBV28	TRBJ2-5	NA	CASSFGETQYF	TGTGCCAGCAGTTTCGGAGAGACCCAGTACTTC
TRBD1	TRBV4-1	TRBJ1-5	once	CASSRNGQGDQPQHF	TGCGCCAGCAGCCGTAACGGACAGGGTGATCAGCCCCAGCATTTT
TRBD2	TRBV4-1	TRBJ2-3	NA	CASSQEYSGIVTQYF	TGCGCCAGCAGCCAAGAATATAGCGGGATCGTTACGCAGTATTTT
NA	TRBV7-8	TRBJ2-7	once	CASSLAAVLSSYEQYF	TGTGCCAGCAGCTTAGCCGCGGTTCTCTCCTCCTACGAGCAGTACTTC
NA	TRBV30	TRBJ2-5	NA	CAWSGESKGRETQYF	TGTGCCTGGAGTGGGGAGTCCAAAGGCCGAGAGACCCAGTACTTC
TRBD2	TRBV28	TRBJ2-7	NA	CASIRGGQTAEQYF	TGTGCCAGCATCCGGGGGGGGCAGACAGCCGAGCAGTACTTC
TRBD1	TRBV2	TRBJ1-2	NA	CASNRDRGGLGDGYTF	TGTGCCAGTAACCGGGACAGGGGGGGCCTAGGTGATGGCTACACCTTC
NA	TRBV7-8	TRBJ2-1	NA	CASSLGRGEQFF	TGTGCCAGCAGCTTAGGTCGCGGTGAGCAGTTCTTC
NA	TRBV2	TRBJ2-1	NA	CASSASGPYNEQFF	TGTGCCAGCAGTGCAAGCGGACCCTACAATGAGCAGTTCTTC
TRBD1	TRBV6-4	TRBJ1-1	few	CASRAGTGNTEAFF	TGTGCCAGCAGAGCCGGGACAGGGAACACTGAAGCTTTCTTT
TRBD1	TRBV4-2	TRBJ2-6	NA	CASSRDRTSGANVLTF	TGTGCCAGCAGCAGGGACAGAACCTCTGGGGCCAACGTCCTGACTTTC
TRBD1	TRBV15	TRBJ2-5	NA	CATSRGGTGGRETQYF	TGTGCCACCAGCAGAGGTGGGACAGGGGGCCGGGAGACCCAGTACTTC
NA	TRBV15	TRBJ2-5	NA	CATIGQGKGETQYF	TGTGCCACCATAGGTCAGGGGAAGGGAGAGACCCAGTACTTC
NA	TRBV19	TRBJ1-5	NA	CASSRRAGQEGNQPQHF	TGTGCCAGTAGTAGAAGAGCTGGGCAGGAGGGCAATCAGCCCCAGCATTTT
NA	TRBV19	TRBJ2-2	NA	CASIVRPGAGELFF	TGTGCCAGTATCGTCCGCCCCGGGGCCGGGGAGCTGTTTTTT
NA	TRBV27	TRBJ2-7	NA	CASTLRSPRDEQYF	TGTGCCAGCACCCTTCGGAGCCCCCGGGACGAGCAGTACTTC
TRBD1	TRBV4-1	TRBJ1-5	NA	CASSQGGTGVNQPQHF	TGCGCCAGCAGCCAAGGGGGGACAGGGGTAAATCAGCCCCAGCATTTT
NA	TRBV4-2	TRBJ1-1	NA	CASSRLDRDEAFF	TGTGCCAGCAGCCGCCTAGACAGAGATGAAGCTTTCTTT
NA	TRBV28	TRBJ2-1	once	CASNSLGYRQNNEQFF	TGTGCCAGCAACTCTTTGGGGTATAGACAGAACAATGAGCAGTTCTTC
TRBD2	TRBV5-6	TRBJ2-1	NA	CASSFAGGSEQFF	TGTGCCAGCAGCTTTGCGGGAGGGAGTGAGCAGTTCTTC
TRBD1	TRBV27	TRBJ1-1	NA	CASSLGTGRWNTEAFF	TGTGCCAGCAGTTTAGGGACAGGGAGATGGAACACTGAAGCTTTCTTT
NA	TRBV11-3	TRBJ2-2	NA	CASSFYQSRQKNTGELFF	TGTGCCAGCAGCTTCTATCAATCAAGACAGAAGAACACCGGGGAGCTGTTTTTT
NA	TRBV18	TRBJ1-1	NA	CASSQTGNTEAFF	TGTGCCAGCTCTCAGACAGGAAACACTGAAGCTTTCTTT
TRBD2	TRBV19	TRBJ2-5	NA	CASSIGAWGLAGGNQETQYF	TGTGCCAGTAGTATCGGGGCCTGGGGACTAGCGGGGGGCAACCAAGAGACCCAGTACTTC
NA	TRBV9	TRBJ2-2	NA	CASSVDKRANTGELFF	TGTGCCAGCAGCGTAGACAAGCGGGCGAACACCGGGGAGCTGTTTTTT
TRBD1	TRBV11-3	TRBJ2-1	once	CASSLGTGRYNEQFF	TGTGCCAGCAGCTTAGGGACAGGCCGCTACAATGAGCAGTTCTTC